The present entry profiles one TCR beta chain with its context. Its antigen is not identified. The sample is drawn from a study of T cell responses to AZD1222 COVID-19 vaccine. Study-level results: Of the AZD1222 recipients, only five to seven were seropositive at baseline. Donors were largely white British and mainly female; clonal diversity was possibly underestimated.

Germline CDR1 LGHDT, CDR2 YNNKEL (reference sequence). CDR3 size: 13 residues. V lost 3 bases, J lost 7 bases, and 12 bases lay in between. The method was immunoSEQ multiplex PCR; TCRdb's version includes in-frame clones alone and lacks a portion of them. The data show about 150,000 clones, 86% seen once. The starting material was peripheral blood, obtained on day 0 of MenACWY control vaccination. This sequence joins TRBV3-1 (or the pseudogene TRBV3-2) and TRBJ1-2, with D perhaps TRBD1 (6 bases). This receptor was obtained from an adult in good health. For the CDR3, the DNA is TGTGCCAGCAGCCACCTACAGGGTGGTGGCTACACCTTC. This gives the protein CASSHLQGGGYTF.